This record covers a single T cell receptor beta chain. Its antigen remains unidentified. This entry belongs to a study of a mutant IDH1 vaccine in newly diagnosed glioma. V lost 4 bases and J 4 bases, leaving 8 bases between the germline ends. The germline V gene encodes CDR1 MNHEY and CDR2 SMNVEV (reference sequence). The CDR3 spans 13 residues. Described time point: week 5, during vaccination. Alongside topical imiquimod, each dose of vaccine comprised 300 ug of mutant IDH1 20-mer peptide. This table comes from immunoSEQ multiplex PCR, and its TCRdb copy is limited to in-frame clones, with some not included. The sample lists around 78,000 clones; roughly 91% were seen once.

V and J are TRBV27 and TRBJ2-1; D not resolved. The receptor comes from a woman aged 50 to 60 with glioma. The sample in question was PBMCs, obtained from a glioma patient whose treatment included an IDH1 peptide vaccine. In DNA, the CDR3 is TGTGCCAGCAGTTCGGACCCATACAATGAGCAGTTCTTC. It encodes CASSSDPYNEQFF.